This record concerns one T cell receptor (beta chain) sequence. Investigators excluded patients with uncontrolled infection, other autoimmune disease, pregnancy or lactation. Amplified TCR beta CDR3 regions derived from RNA transcripts. TCR CDR3 regions were first amplified by RT-PCR with HTBI primers. Using its own MiXCR run on the multiplex PCR reads, TCRdb lists one record per CDR3 protein. Counted here are about 530,000 distinct CDR3 sequences, 15% to 20% occurring once; the ten biggest clones make up approximately 15%. V shed 4 bases and J 7 bases; nucleotides not matched to a gene: 9. Germline assignment: CDR1 SGHRS and CDR2 YFSETQ. The CDR3 runs to 16 residues. The data derive from a study of T cells in Graves' hyperthyroidism and ophthalmopathy.

Sequencing was carried out using blood. The sequence came from a woman aged 18-29 years with Graves' ophthalmopathy. This chain links TRBV5-1 with TRBJ2-2; 11 nucleotides align to TRBD2. CDR3 DNA: TGCGCCAGCAGCCCGCCTCTAGCGGGAGGATTCGGGGAGCTGTTTTTT. As protein: CASSPPLAGGFGELFF.